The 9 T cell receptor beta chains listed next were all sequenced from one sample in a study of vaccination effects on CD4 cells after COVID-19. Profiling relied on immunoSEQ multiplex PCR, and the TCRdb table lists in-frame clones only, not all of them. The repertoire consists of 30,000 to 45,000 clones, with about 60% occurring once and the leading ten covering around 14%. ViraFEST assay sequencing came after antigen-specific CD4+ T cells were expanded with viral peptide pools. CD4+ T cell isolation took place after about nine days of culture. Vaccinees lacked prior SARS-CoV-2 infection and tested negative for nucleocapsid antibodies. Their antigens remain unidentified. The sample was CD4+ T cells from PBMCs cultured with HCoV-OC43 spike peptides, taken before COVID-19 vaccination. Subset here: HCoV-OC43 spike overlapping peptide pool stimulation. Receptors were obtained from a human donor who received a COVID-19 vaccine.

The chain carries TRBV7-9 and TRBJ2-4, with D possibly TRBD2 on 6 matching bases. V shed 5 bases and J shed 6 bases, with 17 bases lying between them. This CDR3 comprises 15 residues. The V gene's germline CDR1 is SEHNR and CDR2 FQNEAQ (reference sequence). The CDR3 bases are TGTGCCAGCAGCGACCAAAGGGGAGGCGGAAACATTCAGTACTTC. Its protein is CASSDQRGGGNIQYF.

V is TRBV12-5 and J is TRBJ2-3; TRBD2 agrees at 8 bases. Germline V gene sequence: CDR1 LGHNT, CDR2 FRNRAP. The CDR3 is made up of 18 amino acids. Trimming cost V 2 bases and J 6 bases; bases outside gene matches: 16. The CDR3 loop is CASGLLRDGGADWDTQYF. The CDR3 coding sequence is TGTGCTAGTGGTTTGTTACGGGACGGGGGGGCCGATTGGGATACGCAGTATTTT.

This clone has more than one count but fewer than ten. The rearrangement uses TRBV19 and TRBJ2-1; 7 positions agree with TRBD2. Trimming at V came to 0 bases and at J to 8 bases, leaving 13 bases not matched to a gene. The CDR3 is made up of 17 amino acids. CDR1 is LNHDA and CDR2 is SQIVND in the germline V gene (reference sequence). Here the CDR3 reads CASSIEGVWGGEDEQFF. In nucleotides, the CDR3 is TGTGCCAGTAGTATAGAGGGGGTTTGGGGAGGGGAGGATGAGCAGTTCTTC.

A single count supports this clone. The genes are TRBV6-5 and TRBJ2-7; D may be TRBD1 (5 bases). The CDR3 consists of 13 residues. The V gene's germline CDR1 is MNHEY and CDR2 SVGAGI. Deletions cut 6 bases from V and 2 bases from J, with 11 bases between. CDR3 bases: TGTGCCAGCAGCCCCGACAGTACCTACGAGCAGTACTTC. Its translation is CASSPDSTYEQYF.

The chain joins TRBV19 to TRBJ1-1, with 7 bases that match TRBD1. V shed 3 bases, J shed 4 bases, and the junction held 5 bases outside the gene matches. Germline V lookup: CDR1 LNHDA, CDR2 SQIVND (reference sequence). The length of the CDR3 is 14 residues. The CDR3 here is CASSMIQGSTEAFF. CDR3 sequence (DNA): TGTGCCAGTAGTATGATACAGGGGTCCACTGAAGCTTTCTTT.

CDR3 protein: CASSLARGAGELFF. The CDR3, as DNA: TGTGCCAGCAGCTTAGCGCGTGGGGCCGGGGAGCTGTTTTTT. This chain joins TRBV11-3 and TRBJ2-2; unclear D gene. The germline V gene encodes CDR1 SGHNT and CDR2 YENEEA. The V gene lost 1 base and the J gene lost 6 bases, with 9 bases spanning the gap. The CDR3 contains 14 residues.

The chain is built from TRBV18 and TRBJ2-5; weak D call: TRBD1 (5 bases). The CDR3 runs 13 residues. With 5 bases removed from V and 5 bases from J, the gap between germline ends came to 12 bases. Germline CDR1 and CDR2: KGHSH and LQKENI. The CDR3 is CASSEQALETQYF. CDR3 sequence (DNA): TGTGCCAGCTCAGAACAGGCTTTGGAGACCCAGTACTTC.

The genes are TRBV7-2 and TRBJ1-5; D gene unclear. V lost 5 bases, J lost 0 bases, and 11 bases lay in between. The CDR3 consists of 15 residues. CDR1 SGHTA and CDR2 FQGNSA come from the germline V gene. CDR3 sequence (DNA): TGTGCCAGCAGCCCCGACACCTTTAGCAATCAGCCCCAGCATTTT. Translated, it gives CASSPDTFSNQPQHF.

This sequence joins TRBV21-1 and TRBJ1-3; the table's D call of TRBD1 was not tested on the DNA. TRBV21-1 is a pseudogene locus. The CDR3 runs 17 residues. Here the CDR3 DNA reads TGTGCCAGCAGCAAGTGCTTTGGGGCCGACTCTGGAAACACCATATATTTT. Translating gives CASSKCFGADSGNTIYF.